A single sample is the source of the 17 T cell receptor beta chains below, sequenced in a study of T cells in localized non-small cell lung cancer. Sequenced by immunoSEQ multiplex PCR; TCRdb stores in-frame clones only, minus some. The sample holds around 25,000 clones, roughly 90% seen once. Sequenced here: peripheral blood, sampled before any cancer treatment. Source of these receptors: a woman between 35 and 70 years old with stage I lung adenocarcinoma.

The rearrangement links TRBV12-5 to TRBJ2-5; TRBD2 aligns across 9 bases. The germline V gene has CDR1 LGHNT and CDR2 FRNRAP. V shed 7 bases and J 4 bases; nucleotides not matched to a gene: 10. CDR3 length: 15 residues. CDR3 amino acids: CASAPPRGGGETQYF. The CDR3 DNA is TGTGCTAGTGCCCCCCCGCGGGGGGGCGGAGAGACCCAGTACTTC.

CDR3 sequence (DNA): TGTGCCAGCAGCTTATATGGGCCCAGGAACACTGAAGCTTTCTTT. It encodes CASSLYGPRNTEAFF. This chain connects TRBV7-8 to TRBJ1-1, with D hard to call. Per the germline V gene, CDR1 is SGHVS and CDR2 is FQNEAQ. V dropped 2 bases and J dropped 1 base, with 11 bases sitting between them. The CDR3 extends over 15 amino acids. The full variable domain, with the rest looked up from reference TRBV7-8 and TRBJ1-1, is GAGVSQSPRYKVAKRGQDVALRCDPISGHVSLFWYQQALGQGPEFLTYFQNEAQLDKSGLPSDRFFAERPEGSVSTLKIQRTQQEDSAVYLCASSLYGPRNTEAFFGQGTRLTVV.

The chain employs TRBV2 and TRBJ1-5, with D unresolved. The CDR3 runs to 15 residues. V was trimmed by 4 bases and J by 0 bases, leaving 10 bases between them. From germline, CDR1 is SNHLY and CDR2 FYNNEI. The CDR3 region is CASSALIPSNQPQHF. CDR3 DNA sequence: TGTGCCAGCAGTGCATTGATCCCTAGCAATCAGCCCCAGCATTTT.

The chain employs TRBV19 and TRBJ1-6; TRBD1 aligns across 12 bases. Trimming removed 4 bases from V and 13 bases from J; junction bases left unmatched: 11. CDR3 length: 16 amino acids. The germline V gene encodes CDR1 LNHDA and CDR2 SQIVND (reference sequence). The CDR3 bases are TGTGCCAGTAGTACCACCGGGACAGGGGGCGGATCGCCCCTCCACTTT. Amino acid sequence: CASSTTGTGGGSPLHF.

The gene calls are TRBV4-3 and TRBJ2-3; 10 bases match TRBD2. The germline gives CDR1 LGHNA, CDR2 YSLEER. The CDR3 has 15 amino acids. Trimming took 5 bases from V and 6 from J; bases not matched to a gene: 8. CDR3 in DNA: TGCGCCAGCAGCGAAGGGACTAGCGATCGGGATACGCAGTATTTT. This encodes CASSEGTSDRDTQYF.

The rearrangement uses TRBV13 and TRBJ1-1, with D unclear. This CDR3 is built from 14 residues. The germline V gene encodes CDR1 PRHDT and CDR2 FYEKMQ (reference sequence). The V gene lost 6 bases and the J gene lost 1 base, with 12 bases spanning the gap. CDR3: CASSQLWGNTEAFF. The CDR3 DNA follows: TGTGCCAGCAGTCAGTTGTGGGGGAACACTGAAGCTTTCTTT.

The chain is built from TRBV5-6 and TRBJ1-6; 8 positions match TRBD1. J was trimmed by 7 bases and V by 4 bases; bases with no gene match: 7. Germline V gene sequence: CDR1 SGHDT, CDR2 YYEEEE. The length of the CDR3 is 15 residues. The CDR3 sequence is CASSPTTGVNSPLHF. CDR3 coding DNA: TGTGCCAGCAGCCCGACGACAGGGGTGAATTCACCCCTCCACTTT.

The V and J genes are TRBV4-1 and TRBJ2-1, with D possibly TRBD2 on 6 matching bases. Germline CDR1 reads MGHRA; CDR2 reads YSYEKL. This CDR3 spans 16 amino acids. Trimming removed 0 bases at V and 2 bases at J, with 11 bases between. CDR3 in amino acids: CASSQDGGYTYNEQFF. DNA for the CDR3: TGCGCCAGCAGCCAAGATGGGGGGTATACCTACAATGAGCAGTTCTTC.

The chain couples TRBV4-3 to TRBJ2-7; 7 bases agree with TRBD2. Germline trimming cut 1 base from V and 4 bases from J; bases unmatched to any gene: 7. Per germline, CDR1 LGHNA and CDR2 YSLEER. This CDR3 is 15 amino acids long. The CDR3 DNA reads as TGCGCCAGCAGCCAAGCTGGCCCGGGGGGATACGAGCAGTACTTC. This gives the protein CASSQAGPGGYEQYF.

The chain has TRBV7-9 and TRBJ2-5; D remains unclear. V was trimmed by 2 bases and J by 3 bases, leaving 10 bases between them. Germline V gene data show CDR1 as SEHNR and CDR2 as FQNEAQ (reference sequence). CDR3 size: 14 residues. The CDR3 reads CASSLTWVEETQYF. CDR3 bases: TGTGCCAGCAGCTTAACATGGGTCGAAGAGACCCAGTACTTC.

This clone was recorded only once. This chain joins TRBV4-2 and TRBJ2-1, with D unclear. Germline-derived CDR1 and CDR2 are LGHNA and YNFKEQ. V lost 0 bases to trimming and J lost 12 bases, with 27 bases between them. The CDR3 extends over 18 amino acids. The CDR3: CASSQEDSPTEKSVGQFF. The CDR3 DNA reads as TGTGCCAGCAGCCAAGAAGACTCTCCGACCGAGAAGAGTGTTGGGCAGTTCTTC.

The chain carries TRBV6-5 and TRBJ2-4; D is unclear. CDR1 MNHEY and CDR2 SVGAGI come from the germline V gene. This CDR3 has 14 amino acids. Between the trimmed V and J ends, which lost 4 bases and 5 bases, there was a span of 12 bases. The CDR3 protein is CASSSNWPQNIQYF. The CDR3 DNA reads TGTGCCAGCAGTTCCAACTGGCCCCAAAACATTCAGTACTTC.

This chain links TRBV5-1 with TRBJ2-5, with 8 bases aligning to TRBD1. This CDR3 spans 15 amino acids. J lost 0 bases, V lost 5 bases, and 6 bases had no gene match. Looked up from germline, CDR1 is SGHRS and CDR2 is YFSETQ. Written as DNA, the CDR3 is TGCGCCAGCAGTATACGACAGGGGCACCAAGAGACCCAGTACTTC. As protein: CASSIRQGHQETQYF.

The genes are TRBV27 and TRBJ1-2; a weak D match, TRBD1 (5 bases). CDR3 length equals 14 residues. The germline V gene has CDR1 MNHEY and CDR2 SMNVEV (reference sequence). V lost 2 bases, J lost 4 bases, and 11 bases lay in between. CDR3 residues: CASSLKHQGYGYTF. The CDR3 DNA is TGTGCCAGCAGTTTAAAGCATCAGGGCTATGGCTACACCTTC.

This clone has a single count. This chain uses TRBV6-6 with TRBJ1-5; D not resolved. CDR1 MNHNY and CDR2 SVGAGI come from the germline V gene (reference sequence). The CDR3 covers 14 residues. V was pared by 2 bases and J by 5 bases, with 10 bases between. CDR3 region: CASSYPGSHQPQHF. The CDR3 DNA follows: TGTGCCAGCAGTTACCCCGGGAGCCATCAGCCCCAGCATTTT.

This clone was seen a single time. The chain is built from TRBV28 and TRBJ2-7; possibly TRBD1 for D (6 bases). This CDR3 comprises 14 residues. V dropped 4 bases and J dropped 2 bases, with 12 bases sitting between them. Per germline, CDR1 MDHEN and CDR2 SYDVKM. CDR3 DNA: TGTGCCAGCAGTTCCAGTGCAGGGGCCTACGAGCAGTACTTC. Its protein product is CASSSSAGAYEQYF.

The CDR3 here is CASRGLLGGYTF. CDR3 nucleotide sequence: TGTGCCAGCAGGGGACTACTGGGGGGCTACACCTTC. The J gene is TRBJ1-2, the V gene TRBV2; the D gene is possibly TRBD1 (5 bases). CDR1 SNHLY and CDR2 FYNNEI come from the germline V gene. The ends were cut back, 6 bases at V and 8 bases at J, with 13 bases in the middle. The CDR3 has 12 amino acids. The full variable domain, in which reference TRBV2 and TRBJ1-2 provide the parts outside the CDR3, is EPEVTQTPSHQVTQMGQEVILRCVPISNHLYFYWYRQILGQKVEFLVSFYNNEISEKSEIFDDQFSVERPDGSNFTLKIRSTKLEDSAMYFCASRGLLGGYTFGSGTRLTVV.